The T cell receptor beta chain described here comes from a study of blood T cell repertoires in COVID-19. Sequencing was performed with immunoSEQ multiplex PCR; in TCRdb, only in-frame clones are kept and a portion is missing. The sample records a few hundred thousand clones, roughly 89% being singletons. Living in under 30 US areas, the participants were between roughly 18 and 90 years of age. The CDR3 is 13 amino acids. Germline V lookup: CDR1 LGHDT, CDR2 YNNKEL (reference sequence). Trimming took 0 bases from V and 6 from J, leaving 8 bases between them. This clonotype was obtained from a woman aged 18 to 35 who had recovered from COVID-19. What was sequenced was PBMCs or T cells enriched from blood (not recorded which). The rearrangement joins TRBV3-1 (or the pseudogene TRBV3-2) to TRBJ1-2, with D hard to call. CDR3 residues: CASSQERGNGYTF. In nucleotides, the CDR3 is TGTGCCAGCAGCCAAGAACGGGGTAATGGCTACACCTTC.